This paragraph reports one TCR beta chain. Its target is not known. V was trimmed by 2 bases and J by 9 bases, leaving 14 bases between them. CDR1 and CDR2 (germline): MNHEY, SMNVEV (reference sequence). This CDR3 has 14 amino acids. These data belong to a study of cytomegalovirus exposure and HLA in healthy donors. PCR primers comprised 60 Vbeta and 13 Jbeta primers. Sequencing used immunoSEQ multiplex PCR; TCRdb keeps in-frame clones, though not all of them. The table includes 85,000 to 100,000 clones, more than 75% detected once. Overall study findings and caveats: The majority of CMV-associated TCR beta chains were reported as apparently HLA-restricted in a later analysis. Reports indicate that TCR beta sequences accurately predicted the HLA-A and HLA-B alleles of most subjects. Generally TCR sequences proved uncommon, though certain public TCRs appeared in numerous donors.

Sequencing used PBMCs. The chain uses TRBV27 and TRBJ2-1, with D possibly TRBD2 on 7 matching bases. The clonotype originates from a human donor in good health. CDR3 sequence (DNA): TGTGCCAGCAGTTTAACAGGGAGGGTAAGTGAGCAGTTCTTC. Its protein product is CASSLTGRVSEQFF.